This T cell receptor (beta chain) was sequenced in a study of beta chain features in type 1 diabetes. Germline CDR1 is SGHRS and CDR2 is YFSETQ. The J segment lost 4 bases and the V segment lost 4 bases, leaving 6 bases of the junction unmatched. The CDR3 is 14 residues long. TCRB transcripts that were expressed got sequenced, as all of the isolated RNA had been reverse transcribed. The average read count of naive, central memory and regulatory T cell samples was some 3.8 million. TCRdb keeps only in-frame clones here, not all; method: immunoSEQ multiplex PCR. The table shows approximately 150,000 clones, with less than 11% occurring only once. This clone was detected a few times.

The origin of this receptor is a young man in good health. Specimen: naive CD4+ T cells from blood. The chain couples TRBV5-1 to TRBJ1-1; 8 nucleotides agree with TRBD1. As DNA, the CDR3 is TGCGCCAGCAGCGACAGGGGCTTGGGCACTGAAGCTTTCTTT. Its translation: CASSDRGLGTEAFF.